Listed here are 30 T cell receptor beta chains from one sample, sequenced in a study of glioma-infiltrating T cells. Amplification of TCR alpha and beta CDR3 regions from RNA used iRepertoire nested multiplex PCR. Each CDR3 protein gets one entry after TCRdb re-called the multiplex PCR reads with MiXCR. Here the sample spans some 120,000 distinct CDR3 sequences, roughly 25% being singletons. Sequencing was performed on glioma tissue, nonneoplastic brain tissue, or PBMCs (not recorded which). These receptors were collected from a human donor with low-grade glioma or glioblastoma, undergoing nonglioma brain surgery, or in good health (not recorded which).

This clonotype was counted a few times. J is TRBJ2-7 and V is TRBV5-4; 10 nucleotides align to TRBD2. The CDR3 runs 14 residues. Trimming removed 4 bases from V and 0 bases from J; junction bases left unmatched: 1. CDR1 SGHNT and CDR2 YYREEE come from the germline V gene (reference sequence). CDR3 bases: TGTGCCAGCAGCGGGACTAGCGCCTCCTACGAGCAGTACTTC. This codes for CASSGTSASYEQYF.

As regards this clonotype: A much larger clone lies one base from this, so it may be a read error. The V gene is TRBV6-2 or TRBV6-3, the J gene TRBJ1-2; 7 nucleotides match TRBD1. Germline V lookup: CDR1 MNHEY, CDR2 SVGEGT. The CDR3 has 14 residues. The V and J ends lost 10 bases and 2 bases, in that order; junction bases with no gene match: 10. Here the CDR3 reads CAIGRAGGNYGYTF. CDR3 DNA: TGTGCCATCGGGCGGGCAGGGGGGAACTATGGCTACACCTTC.

This clonotype was recorded many times. The chain is built from TRBV3-1 and TRBJ2-1; TRBD2 matches at 7 bases. Germline V gene lookup returns CDR1 LGHDT and CDR2 YNNKEL (reference sequence). The trim removed 3 bases at V and 8 bases at J, leaving 10 bases unmatched. This CDR3 is 15 amino acids long. The CDR3 coding sequence is TGTGCCAGCAGCCATTCCGCGGGAGTAACCCATGAGCAGTTCTTC. Its protein is CASSHSAGVTHEQFF.

This clonotype was counted ten times or more. This chain uses TRBV28 with TRBJ2-7; maybe TRBD1 (5 bases). V dropped 4 bases and J dropped 2 bases, with 6 bases sitting between them. The CDR3 covers 12 residues. CDR1 and CDR2 from the germline V gene are MDHEN and SYDVKM. The CDR3 protein is CASSWGPYEQYF. Here the CDR3 DNA reads TGTGCCAGCAGTTGGGGCCCCTACGAGCAGTACTTC.

This clonotype was counted many times. The chain employs TRBV29-1 and TRBJ2-7; TRBD2 matches 8 bases. Unmatched junction bases numbered 11, after V lost 8 bases and J lost 2 bases. The CDR3 is made up of 14 amino acids. Germline CDR1 SQVTM, CDR2 ANQGSEA. The CDR3 sequence: CSTMTAGGAYEQYF. In DNA form, the CDR3 reads TGCAGCACAATGACTGCGGGGGGTGCCTACGAGCAGTACTTC.

This clonotype was recorded at least ten times. The genes are TRBV27 and TRBJ2-7; TRBD1 might be the D (6 bases). V dropped 3 bases and J dropped 2 bases, with 11 bases sitting between them. The CDR3 consists of 14 residues. Germline values: CDR1 MNHEY, CDR2 SMNVEV (reference sequence). The CDR3 bases are TGTGCCAGCAGTTTGTTTGAGGGGGCCTACGAGCAGTACTTC. The encoded protein is CASSLFEGAYEQYF.

This clonotype was detected only a few times. This rearrangement joins TRBV7-8 to TRBJ2-3, with TRBD2 matching 8 bases. Trimming removed 5 bases from V and 3 bases from J; junction bases left unmatched: 10. This CDR3 contains 16 residues. From germline, CDR1 is SGHVS and CDR2 FQNEAQ. The CDR3 DNA is TGTGCCAGCAGCATGAGAGCGGGAGTAGAAACAGATACGCAGTATTTT. It yields the protein CASSMRAGVETDTQYF.

This clonotype was picked up many times. This chain joins TRBV6-6 and TRBJ2-4; 9 bases match TRBD1. Germline V CDR1 and CDR2: MNHNY, SVGAGI (reference sequence). V gave up 0 bases and J gave up 6 bases; unmatched junction bases: 9. The CDR3 runs 17 residues. The CDR3 loop reads CASSYSNQQGAGNIQYF. The CDR3 bases are TGTGCCAGCAGTTACTCGAACCAACAGGGGGCTGGAAACATTCAGTACTTC.

V usage is TRBV7-2 and J usage is TRBJ2-3; 9 nucleotides agree with TRBD2. CDR1 SGHTA and CDR2 FQGNSA come from the germline V gene. J lost 6 bases, V lost 5 bases, and 12 bases had no gene match. CDR3 length: 16 amino acids. CDR3 in amino acids: CASSPRLAVGGDTQYF. CDR3 in DNA: TGTGCCAGCAGCCCCAGACTAGCGGTAGGGGGGGATACGCAGTATTTT.

This clonotype was counted ten times or more. The chain is built from TRBV25-1 and TRBJ2-5; 11 bases align to TRBD1. From germline, CDR1 is MGHDK and CDR2 SYGVNS. V lost 4 bases and J lost 5; bases outside the gene matches: 6. The CDR3 is made up of 15 amino acids. CDR3 bases: TGTGCCAGCAGTGCCGGACAGGGGGCTCGGGAGACCCAGTACTTC. Amino acid sequence: CASSAGQGARETQYF.

This clonotype was seen ten or more times. The chain employs TRBV2 and TRBJ1-2; D is undetermined. This CDR3 is built from 15 residues. CDR1 is SNHLY, CDR2 FYNNEI, per germline. Trimming removed 2 bases from V and 7 bases from J, with 17 bases in between. The CDR3 DNA follows: TGTGCCAGCAGTGAAATAAAGGGTACGGGCGGTGGCTACACCTTC. Protein product: CASSEIKGTGGGYTF. Variable domain in full (rest from reference TRBV2 and TRBJ1-2): EPEVTQTPSHQVTQMGQEVILRCVPISNHLYFYWYRQILGQKVEFLVSFYNNEISEKSEIFDDQFSVERPDGSNFTLKIRSTKLEDSAMYFCASSEIKGTGGGYTFGSGTRLTVV.

By its share, this clonotype is medium-sized (0.01 to 0.1%). The V call is TRBV20-1, the J call TRBJ2-5, with 7 nucleotides matching TRBD2. The length of the CDR3 is 13 residues. Losses at the gene ends were 8 bases for V and 4 bases for J; bases not matched to a gene: 10. CDR1 and CDR2 (germline): DFQATT, SNEGSKA (reference sequence). CDR3 protein: CSPKGWEGETQYF. The CDR3, as DNA: TGCAGTCCGAAGGGCTGGGAGGGAGAGACCCAGTACTTC.

Notes on this clonotype: Given a much more abundant clone one base away, this may be a read error. The chain uses TRBV4-1 and TRBJ2-5; TRBD1 might be the D (6 bases). The CDR3 runs 14 residues. CDR1 is MGHRA and CDR2 is YSYEKL in the germline V gene. This CDR3 is CASSRDTSQETKYF. The CDR3 DNA sequence: TGCGCCAGCAGCCGGGACACCTCTCAAGAGACCAAGTACTTC.

The sample holds many counts of this clonotype. This chain joins TRBV28 and TRBJ2-2, with 7 nucleotides matching TRBD1. Trimming cost V 6 bases and J 0 bases; bases outside gene matches: 7. This CDR3 comprises 16 residues. Germline CDR1 MDHEN, CDR2 SYDVKM. DNA for the CDR3: TGTGCCAGCAGAACACCGGGACAGACGAACACCGGGGAGCTGTTTTTT. It specifies CASRTPGQTNTGELFF. The full variable domain, with the rest looked up from reference TRBV28 and TRBJ2-2, is DVKVTQSSRYLVKRTGEKVFLECVQDMDHENMFWYRQDPGLGLRLIYFSYDVKMKEKGDIPEGYSVSREKKERFSLILESASTNQTSMYLCASRTPGQTNTGELFFGEGSRLTVL.

The gene calls are TRBV12-3 or TRBV12-4 and TRBJ2-3; D is uncertain. The CDR3 consists of 12 residues. V was pared by 6 bases and J by 9 bases, with 13 bases between. The CDR3 coding sequence is TGTGCCAGCAGCAGACTGGCTAGGACGCAGTATTTT. This encodes CASSRLARTQYF.

This clonotype was observed at least ten times. It may be a read error: a sequence one base away is much more abundant. The genes are TRBV6-1 and TRBJ2-3; D gene unclear. Germline-derived CDR1 and CDR2 are MNHNS and SASEGT. V was shortened by 6 bases and J by 5 bases, with 15 bases between the two germline ends. The CDR3 totals 14 residues. Here the CDR3 reads CASSPPARRDTQYF. Here the CDR3 DNA reads TGTGCCAGCAGCCCTCCCGCGCGGCGAGATACGCAGTATTTT.

This clonotype was counted many times. The rearrangement uses TRBV6-1 and TRBJ2-1; 10 bases line up with TRBD1. Germline loops: CDR1 MNHNS, CDR2 SASEGT. The J segment lost 3 bases and the V segment lost 5 bases, leaving 4 bases of the junction unmatched. This CDR3 has 15 amino acids. In DNA form, the CDR3 reads TGTGCCAGCAGTTGGGGGACAGGGGACTACAATGAGCAGTTCTTC. Residues: CASSWGTGDYNEQFF.

V usage is TRBV5-8 and J usage is TRBJ2-3; maybe TRBD1 (6 bases). Trimming took off 4 bases at V and 0 bases at J, with 15 bases between the two ends. The CDR3 spans 16 residues. Germline values: CDR1 SGHTS, CDR2 YDEGEE. CDR3 nucleotides: TGTGCCAGCAGCGCCGCAGGGGAAGGCAGCACAGATACGCAGTATTTT. This gives the protein CASSAAGEGSTDTQYF.

On this clonotype: This may stem from a read error, because a much larger clone lies one nucleotide away. V and J are TRBV2 and TRBJ2-1; D not certain. Trimming pared 2 bases from V and 12 bases from J, leaving 20 bases between. Germline V lookup: CDR1 SNHLY, CDR2 FYNNEI. The CDR3 is 15 residues long. The CDR3 protein is CASSETVAAVQGQFF. The CDR3 nucleotides read TGTGCCAGCAGTGAAACAGTGGCCGCGGTCCAAGGGCAGTTCTTC.

A few counts support this clonotype. The genes are TRBV12-3 or TRBV12-4 and TRBJ1-2; perhaps TRBD1 as D (6 bases). V was pared by 4 bases and J by 1 base, with 16 bases between. This CDR3 region has 16 residues. Written as DNA, the CDR3 is TGTGCCAGCAGTTCCTTGTTTTACAGGGATAACTATGGCTACACCTTC. Translating gives CASSSLFYRDNYGYTF.

This clonotype was detected only a few times. The chain has TRBV29-1 and TRBJ1-2; a weak D match, TRBD1 (6 bases). Trimming removed 4 bases from V and 4 bases from J, with 10 bases in between. Germline CDR1 is SQVTM and CDR2 is ANQGSEA. The CDR3 covers 12 residues. In DNA form, the CDR3 reads TGCAGCGTTGCCGAGACAGGCTATGGCTACACCTTC. Translated, it gives CSVAETGYGYTF.

This clonotype was seen at least ten times. The chain recombines TRBV27 with TRBJ2-1; 9 bases fit TRBD1. From germline, CDR1 is MNHEY and CDR2 SMNVEV (reference sequence). J lost 4 bases, V lost 5 bases, and 6 bases had no gene match. This CDR3 is 15 amino acids long. CDR3 nucleotides: TGTGCCAGCAGTAAACCGGGACAGGGTTACAATGAGCAGTTCTTC. Translation: CASSKPGQGYNEQFF.

The table lists this clonotype with many counts. Relative to the germline gene, one junction end is altered; a read error may explain this. The chain couples TRBV27 to TRBJ2-7, with D possibly TRBD2 on 6 matching bases. The CDR3 totals 16 residues. Germline-derived CDR1 and CDR2 are MNHEY and SMNVEV (reference sequence). Here the CDR3 reads CASSLSAGPVPYEQYF. DNA of the CDR3: TGTGCCAGCAGTCTATCTGCGGGGCCAGTTCCATACGAGCAGTACTTC.

Ten or more counts support this clonotype. V is TRBV6-6 and J is TRBJ2-7; 8 bases fit TRBD2. V shed 2 bases, J shed 6 bases, and the junction held 15 bases outside the gene matches. CDR3 size: 17 residues. Per the germline V gene, CDR1 is MNHNY and CDR2 is SVGAGI (reference sequence). The CDR3 here is CASSYIGWGGRRVEQYF. CDR3 in DNA: TGTGCCAGCAGTTACATCGGGTGGGGCGGGAGGCGGGTCGAGCAGTACTTC.

This clonotype appeared many times. The genes are TRBV29-1 and TRBJ2-3, with D perhaps matching TRBD2 (5 bases). Trimming shortened V by 6 bases and J by 0 bases, and 13 bases separated the two germline ends. CDR3 length: 14 amino acids. From germline, CDR1 is SQVTM and CDR2 ANQGSEA. This chain's CDR3 is CSVLRGPSTDTQYF. The CDR3 DNA reads as TGCAGCGTCCTTCGAGGGCCAAGCACAGATACGCAGTATTTT.

This clonotype came up many times. This rearrangement joins TRBV2 to TRBJ2-5; 7 nucleotides agree with TRBD2. This CDR3 has 13 amino acids. CDR1 SNHLY and CDR2 FYNNEI come from the germline V gene. Trimming took 7 bases from V and 5 from J; bases not matched to a gene: 7. CDR3 residues: CASMEREFETQYF. The CDR3, as DNA: TGTGCCAGCATGGAGCGGGAATTCGAGACCCAGTACTTC. Variable domain in full (rest from reference TRBV2 and TRBJ2-5): EPEVTQTPSHQVTQMGQEVILRCVPISNHLYFYWYRQILGQKVEFLVSFYNNEISEKSEIFDDQFSVERPDGSNFTLKIRSTKLEDSAMYFCASMEREFETQYFGPGTRLLVL.

V gene TRBV7-9 combines with J gene TRBJ2-2, with 7 bases identical to TRBD1. The CDR3 contains 17 residues. CDR1 is SEHNR and CDR2 is FQNEAQ in the germline V gene (reference sequence). V was clipped by 4 bases and J by 0 bases; unmatched bases: 8. The CDR3: CASSSPGQITNTGELFF. The CDR3 nucleotides read TGTGCCAGCAGCTCTCCGGGACAGATTACGAACACCGGGGAGCTGTTTTTT.

This clonotype was detected a few times. Germline is not matched at one junction end, which may reflect a read error. The chain has TRBV28 and TRBJ2-5, with D perhaps matching TRBD1 (6 bases). Germline assignment: CDR1 MDHEN and CDR2 SYDVKM. The CDR3 loop spans 16 amino acids. The CDR3 nucleotides are TGTGCCAACAGTTTAGCCCTTGGACAGCACCAAGAGACCCAGTACTTC. This gives the protein CANSLALGQHQETQYF.

This clonotype came up a few times. The chain recombines TRBV30 with TRBJ2-3; D remains ambiguous. The CDR3 has 13 residues. V lost 3 bases, J lost 3 bases, and 10 bases lay in between. Germline CDR1 GTSNPN, CDR2 SVGIG (reference sequence). CDR3 in amino acids: CAWSGKGTDTQYF. The CDR3 DNA reads as TGTGCCTGGAGCGGAAAGGGAACAGATACGCAGTATTTT.

In its sample, this clonotype was seen many times. The chain joins TRBV7-2 to TRBJ2-2; 9 bases agree with TRBD2. Trimming removed 3 bases from V and 3 bases from J; junction bases left unmatched: 2. CDR3 length: 15 residues. Germline-derived CDR1 and CDR2 are SGHTA and FQGNSA. CDR3 sequence: CASSLAGGYTGELFF. The CDR3 bases are TGTGCCAGCAGCTTGGCGGGAGGGTACACCGGGGAGCTGTTTTTT. The full variable domain, in which reference TRBV7-2 and TRBJ2-2 provide the parts outside the CDR3, is GAGVSQSPSNKVTEKGKDVELRCDPISGHTALYWYRQSLGQGLEFLIYFQGNSAPDKSGLPSDRFSAERTGGSVSTLTIQRTQQEDSAVYLCASSLAGGYTGELFFGEGSRLTVL.